The entry below describes one T cell receptor (beta chain). The entry originates in a study of T cells in localized non-small cell lung cancer. V gave up 0 bases and J gave up 7 bases, with 18 bases separating them. Germline V CDR1 and CDR2: SGHDN, FVKESK. The CDR3 runs 16 residues. Method: immunoSEQ multiplex PCR; TCRdb's copy keeps in-frame clones and lacks some. This table holds approximately 100,000 clones, about nine tenths found once. The sample in question was PBMCs, obtained before any cancer treatment. This TCR was sampled from a woman aged 40 to 75 with stage II squamous cell lung carcinoma. The chain is built from TRBV14 and TRBJ1-1; weak D call: TRBD1 (6 bases). Here the CDR3 DNA reads TGTGCCAGCAGCCAAGATCTTGGGGGGCTTGGGAATGAAGCTTTCTTT. Its translation: CASSQDLGGLGNEAFF.